This T cell receptor beta chain was recovered during a study of shared clonotypes between healthy human individuals. Study in general: Each donor's CD4 naive and CD4 memory cells filled three plates apiece, CD8 naive two, and CD8 memory one. General observations from the study: Against clonotypes common to all four donors, non-shared ones had lower generation probabilities.

Donors were Caucasian adults residing in Nashville, Tennessee, USA. The CDR3 spans 17 residues. V lost 7 bases and J lost 2; bases outside the gene matches: 10. Germline assignment: CDR1 SNHLY and CDR2 FYNNEI. Produced via immunoSEQ multiplex PCR; TCRdb's table is partial and in-frame only. Among over 700,000 clones listed, roughly 72% were seen once. With respect to this clone: Its target is unknown.

The rearrangement links TRBV2 to TRBJ2-3; 12 positions match TRBD2. The sample consisted of memory CD4+ T cells sorted from blood. Subset specified: CD45RA-negative fraction. The origin of this receptor is a woman aged 25 to 39 in good health. The CDR3 spells CASISGTSGYSTDTQYF. CDR3 bases: TGTGCCAGCATATCCGGGACTAGCGGGTATTCCACAGATACGCAGTATTTT.